This TCR beta chain was found in a study of blood T cell repertoires in COVID-19. Repertoires were generated with immunoSEQ multiplex PCR, while TCRdb's copy carries only in-frame clones and drops some. Among roughly 230,000 clones, over 65% were seen once, and the ten largest hold under 3.5%. The V segment lost 3 bases and the J segment 5 bases; nucleotides outside the gene matches: 4. CDR3 size: 15 residues. Germline values: CDR1 SGHKS, CDR2 YYEKEE (reference sequence). This sequence joins TRBV5-5 and TRBJ2-3; TRBD1 matches 12 bases. The specimen sequenced was PBMCs or T cells enriched from blood (not recorded which). This TCR came from a woman aged 55-75 years who had recovered from COVID-19. The CDR3 region is CASSWDRGRLDTQYF. The DNA of the CDR3 is TGTGCCAGCAGCTGGGACAGGGGGCGCCTAGATACGCAGTATTTT. The complete variable domain, with remaining parts taken from reference TRBV5-5 and TRBJ2-3, reads DAGVTQSPTHLIKTRGQQVTLRCSPISGHKSVSWYQQVLGQGPQFIFQYYEKEERGRGNFPDRFSARQFPNYSSELNVNALLLGDSALYLCASSWDRGRLDTQYFGPGTRLTVL.